The following is a TCR beta chain sequence with its context. This sample is part of a study of early T cells in non-severe SARS-CoV-2 infection. From the 5' RACE reads, TCRdb called clonotypes with MiXCR, one entry per CDR3 protein. The table has tens of thousands of distinct CDR3 sequences, approximately 12% seen once. This CDR3 region has 14 residues. Germline V gene data show CDR1 as WNHNN and CDR2 as SYGVQD (reference sequence). The V end lost 0 bases, the J end lost 6 bases, and 11 bases lay between the germline ends. This clonotype originated in an adult who was a healthcare worker with PCR-confirmed SARS-CoV-2 infection or an uninfected control (not recorded which). The rearrangement joins TRBV10-1 to TRBJ1-1; maybe TRBD1 (6 bases). The specimen comprised whole blood, sampled at baseline. The CDR3 DNA follows: TGCGCCAGCAGTGAGTCTGGGGGCGGCCCTGAAGCTTTCTTT. It yields the protein CASSESGGGPEAFF.